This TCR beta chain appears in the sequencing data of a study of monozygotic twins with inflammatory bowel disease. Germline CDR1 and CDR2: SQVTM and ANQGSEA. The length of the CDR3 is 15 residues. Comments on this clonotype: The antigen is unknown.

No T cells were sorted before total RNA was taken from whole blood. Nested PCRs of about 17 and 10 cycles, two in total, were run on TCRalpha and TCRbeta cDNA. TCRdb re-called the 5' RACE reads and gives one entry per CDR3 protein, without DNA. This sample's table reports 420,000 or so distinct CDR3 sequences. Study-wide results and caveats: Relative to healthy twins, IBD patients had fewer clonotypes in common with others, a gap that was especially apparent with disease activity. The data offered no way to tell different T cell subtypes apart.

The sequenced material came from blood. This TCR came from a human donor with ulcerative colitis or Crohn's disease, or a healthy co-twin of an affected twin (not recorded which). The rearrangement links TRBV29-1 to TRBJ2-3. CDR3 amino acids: CSVEDPVGNTDTQYF.